This T cell receptor beta chain was retrieved from a study of blood T cell repertoires in COVID-19. Across the whole study: Acute and convalescent COVID-19 specimens originated in the United States, Italy and Spain. The cDNA or gDNA used as material had been derived from T cells, B-cell-depleted T cells, or PBMCs.

The V gene's germline CDR1 is KGHSH and CDR2 LQKENI. This CDR3 region has 13 residues. After removal of 4 bases from V and 3 bases from J, the junction contained 2 bases not matched to a gene. A Seattle source enrolled patients during active infection and followed them longitudinally. Per the study methods: Amplification of reference gene primers provided the estimated nucleated cell counts. Repertoires were generated with immunoSEQ multiplex PCR, while TCRdb's copy carries only in-frame clones and drops some. V and J calls and clone size are copied from that table; D and trimming were computed from the DNA. The top ten clones hold 3% to 4.5% of a sample with approximately 45,000 clones, approximately 90% of them seen once.

The receptor's source is a man aged 35 to 55 with COVID-19, enrolled during active disease. The V gene is TRBV18, the J gene TRBJ1-2; 7 bases map to TRBD1. The sequencing sample was made of peripheral blood. CDR3 in DNA: TGTGCCAGCTCACAGGGGGCAGACTATGGCTACACCTTC. It is translated as CASSQGADYGYTF.